The 26 T cell receptor beta chains below all came from one sample that was sequenced in a study of long-term antiretroviral therapy in people with HIV. An immunoSEQ assay, version v3.0, was performed at survey level. Sequenced by immunoSEQ multiplex PCR; TCRdb stores in-frame clones only, minus some. The data show about 35,000 clones, with roughly 93% seen just once and about 3.6% held by the top ten. The specimen was unsorted PBMCs, collected 4.1 years after starting antiretroviral therapy. The receptors shown here come from a woman between 50 and 59 years old with HIV.

The sample holds one count of this clone. J is TRBJ2-2 and V is TRBV11-2; no clear D gene. The CDR3 extends over 12 amino acids. CDR1 is SGHAT, CDR2 FQNNGV, per germline. Trimming stripped 2 bases from V and 10 bases from J, with 8 bases between. The CDR3 nucleotides are TGTGCCAGCAGCTTATTCTGGTCGGAGCTGTTTTTT. This sequence encodes CASSLFWSELFF.

The J gene is TRBJ1-1, the V gene TRBV13; D remains unclear. V lost 2 bases, J lost 0 bases, and 10 bases lay in between. CDR3 length: 15 residues. CDR1 and CDR2 (germline): PRHDT, FYEKMQ (reference sequence). CDR3 region: CASSLQDRMNTEAFF. The DNA of the CDR3 is TGTGCCAGCAGCTTACAGGATAGGATGAACACTGAAGCTTTCTTT.

The rearrangement links TRBV11-3 to TRBJ2-3, with D unresolved. CDR3 size: 15 residues. V was shortened by 1 base and J by 0 bases, with 8 bases between the two germline ends. CDR1 SGHNT and CDR2 YENEEA come from the germline V gene. CDR3 in amino acids: CASSLGGTSTDTQYF. The CDR3 DNA reads as TGTGCCAGCAGCTTAGGGGGAACTAGCACAGATACGCAGTATTTT.

The V and J genes are TRBV27 and TRBJ1-1; weak D call: TRBD1 (6 bases). The CDR3 covers 19 residues. Germline CDR1 is MNHEY and CDR2 is SMNVEV (reference sequence). V was trimmed by 6 bases and J by 0 bases, leaving 26 bases between them. The CDR3 DNA reads TGTGCCAGCAGCTCTCTTCGGTCCGGGACAAAACTCCTGAACACTGAAGCTTTCTTT. This codes for CASSSLRSGTKLLNTEAFF.

The chain carries TRBV5-4 and TRBJ1-3; D unclear. Germline values: CDR1 SGHNT, CDR2 YYREEE (reference sequence). The CDR3 loop spans 17 amino acids. Trimming pared 0 bases from V and 0 bases from J, leaving 13 bases between. CDR3 region: CASSLEPGRSSGNTIYF. The CDR3 coding sequence is TGTGCCAGCAGCTTGGAGCCAGGTCGAAGCTCTGGAAACACCATATATTTT.

The chain combines TRBV10-3 with TRBJ1-2; TRBD1 matches 10 bases. The ends lost 3 bases at V and 5 bases at J; junction bases unmatched: 12. The CDR3 spans 17 residues. Germline CDR1 reads ENHRY; CDR2 reads SYGVKD. CDR3 sequence (DNA): TGTGCCATCAGTGATATCCCCTCGACAGGGGGCGGGTATGGCTACACCTTC. The encoded protein is CAISDIPSTGGGYGYTF.

The CDR3 nucleotides read TGTGCCAGTAGTTCAGGGGGCCTGGGAGAAAAACTGTTTTTT. It translates to CASSSGGLGEKLFF. This chain connects TRBV19 to TRBJ1-4; 8 bases line up with TRBD1. The CDR3 is 14 amino acids. CDR1 is LNHDA and CDR2 is SQIVND in the germline V gene (reference sequence). V shed 5 bases, J shed 8 bases, and the junction held 7 bases outside the gene matches. The full variable domain, rest sourced from reference TRBV19 and TRBJ1-4, is DGGITQSPKYLFRKEGQNVTLSCEQNLNHDAMYWYRQDPGQGLRLIYYSQIVNDFQKGDIAEGYSVSREKKESFPLTVTSAQKNPTAFYLCASSSGGLGEKLFFGSGTQLSVL.

The chain recombines TRBV5-1 with TRBJ1-2; D unclear. The CDR3 runs to 11 residues. The V gene's germline CDR1 is SGHRS and CDR2 YFSETQ. Trimming pared 3 bases from V and 8 bases from J, leaving 8 bases between. The DNA of the CDR3 is TGCGCCAGCAGCTCTGAGGGCGGCTACACCTTC. Protein product: CASSSEGGYTF. Full variable domain (outside the CDR3, taken from reference TRBV5-1 and TRBJ1-2): KAGVTQTPRYLIKTRGQQVTLSCSPISGHRSVSWYQQTPGQGLQFLFEYFSETQRNKGNFPGRFSGRQFSNSRSEMNVSTLELGDSALYLCASSSEGGYTFGSGTRLTVV.

The rearrangement joins TRBV19 to TRBJ1-2; 9 bases agree with TRBD1. Trimming removed 7 bases from V and 4 bases from J; junction bases left unmatched: 19. CDR1 and CDR2 (germline): LNHDA, SQIVND (reference sequence). The CDR3 covers 18 residues. This CDR3 reads CASTIKEGTGSYGYGYTF. The CDR3 DNA is TGTGCCAGTACCATTAAGGAAGGGACAGGGTCGTATGGCTATGGCTACACCTTC.

The rearrangement links TRBV27 to TRBJ2-2; no firm D call. The germline V gene encodes CDR1 MNHEY and CDR2 SMNVEV (reference sequence). Trimming took off 3 bases at V and 4 bases at J, with 9 bases between the two ends. The CDR3 is 14 residues long. CDR3 protein: CASSLWFGTGELFF. Here the CDR3 DNA reads TGTGCCAGCAGTTTGTGGTTCGGCACCGGGGAGCTGTTTTTT.

On this clone: One end of the junction is discordant with germline, which a read error may explain. Within the sample, other DNA sequences also encode this same CDR3. The chain has TRBV7-7 and TRBJ2-5, with D maybe TRBD1 (6 bases). This CDR3 comprises 13 residues. Per germline, CDR1 SSHAT and CDR2 FNYEAQ (reference sequence). The CDR3 DNA reads as TGTGCTAGCAGCTTAGACAGGCAAGAGACCCAGTACTTC. It translates to CASSLDRQETQYF.

Regarding this clone: The sample contains more than one DNA sequence encoding this CDR3. The V and J genes are TRBV6-5 and TRBJ1-5; D is ambiguous. Deletions cut 2 bases from V and 7 bases from J, with 9 bases between. Germline CDR1 is MNHEY and CDR2 is SVGAGI. The CDR3 sequence is 13 residues long. The CDR3: CASSYGVEQPQHF. The CDR3 region has the DNA TGTGCCAGCAGTTACGGAGTGGAACAGCCCCAGCATTTT.

The V and J genes are TRBV4-2 and TRBJ1-4, with D possibly matching TRBD1 (6 bases). This CDR3 has 16 amino acids. V dropped 0 bases and J dropped 4 bases, with 12 bases sitting between them. Germline-derived CDR1 and CDR2 are LGHNA and YNFKEQ. The CDR3 protein is CASSQDSVDSNEKLFF. The CDR3 nucleotides read TGTGCCAGCAGCCAAGATAGCGTGGACAGTAATGAAAAACTGTTTTTT.

The chain links TRBV15 to TRBJ1-5; a weak D match, TRBD1 (5 bases). V dropped 4 bases and J dropped 2 bases, with 15 bases sitting between them. The CDR3 is made up of 16 amino acids. CDR1 and CDR2 from the germline V gene are LNHNV and YYDKDF (reference sequence). CDR3 bases: TGTGCCACCAGCACCAACGGGGGGTTTCGCAATCAGCCCCAGCATTTT. Translating gives CATSTNGGFRNQPQHF.

The chain uses TRBV10-1 and TRBJ1-2, with D possibly matching TRBD1 (6 bases). The CDR3 has 16 amino acids. Between the trimmed V and J ends, which lost 2 bases and 10 bases, there was a span of 23 bases. Germline CDR1 is WNHNN and CDR2 is SYGVQD (reference sequence). The CDR3: CASSENQTGYKYHYTF. In DNA, the CDR3 is TGCGCCAGCAGTGAGAACCAGACAGGATACAAGTACCACTACACCTTC.

The chain recombines TRBV6-1 with TRBJ1-5, with 7 bases matching TRBD1. This CDR3 contains 14 residues. Germline-derived CDR1 and CDR2 are MNHNS and SASEGT. V shed 5 bases and J 4 bases; nucleotides not matched to a gene: 5. The CDR3 protein is CASSQGQKNQPQHF. The CDR3 DNA follows: TGTGCCAGCAGTCAGGGACAGAAGAATCAGCCCCAGCATTTT.

The J gene is TRBJ1-4, the V gene TRBV18, with 7 bases fitting TRBD1. With V trimmed by 3 bases and J by 6 bases, 7 bases remained unmatched. The CDR3 is made up of 15 amino acids. Germline CDR1 reads KGHSH; CDR2 reads LQKENI. The CDR3 DNA follows: TGTGCCAGCTCACCGCGAACAGGGGCAGATGAAAAACTGTTTTTT. Encoded protein: CASSPRTGADEKLFF.

The chain links TRBV18 to TRBJ2-7; D could derive from TRBD1 or TRBD2 (5 bases each). Germline lookup yields CDR1 KGHSH and CDR2 LQKENI. Trimming shortened V by 2 bases and J by 6 bases, and 11 bases separated the two germline ends. The CDR3 has 13 amino acids. CDR3 region: CASSPGREFEQYF. DNA of the CDR3: TGTGCCAGCTCACCAGGCAGGGAGTTCGAGCAGTACTTC.

Relative to its sample, this clone is large (0.1 to 1%). The chain's CDR3 is CAWIGAVSNTEAFF. CDR3 nucleotide sequence: TGTGCCTGGATCGGGGCTGTCTCGAACACTGAAGCTTTCTTT. V and J are TRBV30 and TRBJ1-1; perhaps TRBD1 as D (5 bases). The germline V and J ends were trimmed by 4 bases and 1 base, with 13 bases remaining between them. In germline, CDR1 is GTSNPN, CDR2 SVGIG (reference sequence). The CDR3 length is 14 residues.

The gene calls are TRBV19 and TRBJ1-1; no reliable D call. The length of the CDR3 is 14 residues. Trimming cost V 1 base and J 7 bases, with 13 bases left between them. The V gene's germline CDR1 is LNHDA and CDR2 SQIVND (reference sequence). As DNA, the CDR3 is TGTGCCAGTAGTATAGGACTGCTCGGCGGTGAAGCTTTCTTT. Encoded protein: CASSIGLLGGEAFF.

This chain joins TRBV9 and TRBJ1-3; D remains ambiguous. The ends were cut back, 1 base at V and 11 bases at J, with 1 base in the middle. Germline lookup yields CDR1 SGDLS and CDR2 YYNGEE. The CDR3 is 9 amino acids. The CDR3 sequence: CASSVPIYF. In DNA, the CDR3 is TGTGCCAGCAGCGTACCCATATATTTT. Supplemented by reference TRBV9 and TRBJ1-3, the full variable domain reads DSGVTQTPKHLITATGQRVTLRCSPRSGDLSVYWYQQSLDQGLQFLIQYYNGEERAKGNILERFSAQQFPDLHSELNLSSLELGDSALYFCASSVPIYFGEGSWLTVV.

The chain joins TRBV2 to TRBJ2-7; D is unclear. V lost 0 bases and J lost 0, with 9 bases in between. Germline V lookup: CDR1 SNHLY, CDR2 FYNNEI. The length of the CDR3 is 15 residues. CDR3 DNA sequence: TGTGCCAGCAGTGAAGCGCTCATGAGCTCCTACGAGCAGTACTTC. This translates into CASSEALMSSYEQYF.

V usage is TRBV6-5 and J usage is TRBJ2-2; no firm D call. Trimming took off 1 base at V and 1 base at J, with 7 bases between the two ends. The CDR3 runs to 15 residues. The germline gives CDR1 MNHEY, CDR2 SVGAGI. CDR3: CASSYFGQNTGELFF. CDR3 DNA: TGTGCCAGCAGTTACTTCGGGCAGAACACCGGGGAGCTGTTTTTT.

The V and J genes are TRBV29-1 and TRBJ1-1; TRBD1 agrees at 7 bases. The trim removed 7 bases at V and 5 bases at J, leaving 7 bases unmatched. This CDR3 is 12 amino acids long. Germline V lookup: CDR1 SQVTM, CDR2 ANQGSEA. The CDR3 loop reads CSGRQGWTEAFF. CDR3 DNA sequence: TGCAGCGGGAGACAGGGATGGACTGAAGCTTTCTTT.

The gene calls are TRBV10-3 and TRBJ2-6; D gene ambiguous. V gave up 10 bases and J gave up 4 bases, with 11 bases separating them. CDR1 ENHRY and CDR2 SYGVKD come from the germline V gene. The CDR3 loop spans 13 amino acids. The CDR3 DNA reads as TGTGCCACCTCAGTACCGGGGGCCAACGTCCTGACTTTC. Residues: CATSVPGANVLTF.

In this sample, this clone turned up once. The chain joins TRBV4-1 to TRBJ1-3; a possible D gene is TRBD1 (5 bases). The CDR3 runs 18 residues. The V gene's germline CDR1 is MGHRA and CDR2 YSYEKL. V lost 1 base to trimming and J lost 2 bases, with 18 bases between them. The CDR3 protein is CASSQGTPRGGTGNTIYF. The CDR3 DNA reads TGCGCCAGCAGCCAAGGAACACCCCGGGGGGGGACTGGAAACACCATATATTTT.